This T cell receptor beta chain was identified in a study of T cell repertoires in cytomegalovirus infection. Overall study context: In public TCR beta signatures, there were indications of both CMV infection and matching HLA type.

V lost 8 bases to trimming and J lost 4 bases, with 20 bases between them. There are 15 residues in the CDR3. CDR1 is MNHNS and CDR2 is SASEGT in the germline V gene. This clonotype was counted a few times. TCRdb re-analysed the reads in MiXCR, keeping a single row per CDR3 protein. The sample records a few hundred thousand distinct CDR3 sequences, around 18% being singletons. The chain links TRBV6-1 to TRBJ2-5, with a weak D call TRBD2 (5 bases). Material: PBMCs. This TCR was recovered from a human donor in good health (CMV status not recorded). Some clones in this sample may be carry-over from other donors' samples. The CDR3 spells CASESGPRGRETQYF. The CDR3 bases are TGTGCCAGCGAATCTGGCCCCCGAGGGAGAGAGACCCAGTACTTC.